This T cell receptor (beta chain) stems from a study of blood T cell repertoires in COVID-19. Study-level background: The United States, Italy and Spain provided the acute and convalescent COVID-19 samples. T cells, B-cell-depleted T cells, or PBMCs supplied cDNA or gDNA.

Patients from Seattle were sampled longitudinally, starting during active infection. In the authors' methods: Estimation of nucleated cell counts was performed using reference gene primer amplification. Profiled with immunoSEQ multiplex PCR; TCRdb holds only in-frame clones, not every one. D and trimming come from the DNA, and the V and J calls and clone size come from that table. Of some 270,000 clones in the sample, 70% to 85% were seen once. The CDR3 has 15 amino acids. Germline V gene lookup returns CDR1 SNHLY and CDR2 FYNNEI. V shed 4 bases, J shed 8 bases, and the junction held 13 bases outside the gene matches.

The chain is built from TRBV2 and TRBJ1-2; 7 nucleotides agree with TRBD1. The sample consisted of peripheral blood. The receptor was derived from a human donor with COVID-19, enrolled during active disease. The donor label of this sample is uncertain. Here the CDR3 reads CASSAEEGQTGGYTF. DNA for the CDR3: TGTGCCAGCAGTGCCGAGGAGGGACAGACGGGGGGCTACACCTTC.